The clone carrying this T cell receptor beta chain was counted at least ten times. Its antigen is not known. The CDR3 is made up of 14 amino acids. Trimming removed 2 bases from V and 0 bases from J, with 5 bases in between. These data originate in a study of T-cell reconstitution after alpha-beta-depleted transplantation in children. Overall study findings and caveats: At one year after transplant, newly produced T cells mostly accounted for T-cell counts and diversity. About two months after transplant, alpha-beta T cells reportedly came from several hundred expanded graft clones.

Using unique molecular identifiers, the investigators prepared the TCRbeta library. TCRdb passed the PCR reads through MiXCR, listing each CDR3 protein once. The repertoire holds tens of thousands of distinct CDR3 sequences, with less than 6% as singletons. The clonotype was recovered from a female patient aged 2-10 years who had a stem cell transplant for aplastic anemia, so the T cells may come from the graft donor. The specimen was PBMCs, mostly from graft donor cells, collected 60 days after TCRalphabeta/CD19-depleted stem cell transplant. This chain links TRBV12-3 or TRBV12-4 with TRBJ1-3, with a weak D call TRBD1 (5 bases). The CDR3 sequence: CASSLRGSGNTIYF. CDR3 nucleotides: TGTGCCAGCAGTTTAAGGGGCTCTGGAAACACCATATATTTT.